The entry below describes one TCR beta chain. Its antigen is still unknown. This sample stems from a study of cytomegalovirus exposure and HLA in healthy donors. About the research overall: Most genotyped donors, 65% to 85% of about 400, had Caucasian-associated genetic ancestry.

Notes on the study in general: Prior analysis indicated that the majority of TCR beta V segments exhibited productivity approximately 90% or approximately 30% of the time.

Researchers ran the PCR with 60 Vbeta and 13 Jbeta primers. Profiling relied on immunoSEQ multiplex PCR, and the TCRdb table lists in-frame clones only, not all of them. The sample has about 130,000 clones, over 75% seen once. Sequencing was carried out using PBMCs. The TCR was taken from a man aged 25-40 years in good health and CMV-seronegative.

CDR3: CASSLARLSNQPQHF. The DNA of the CDR3 is TGTGCCAGCAGTTTGGCCAGGCTAAGCAATCAGCCCCAGCATTTT. The chain has TRBV28 and TRBJ1-5, with D uncertain. V lost 3 bases and J lost 1, with 10 bases in between. This CDR3 comprises 15 residues. Germline V gives CDR1 MDHEN, CDR2 SYDVKM. The full variable domain, rest sourced from reference TRBV28 and TRBJ1-5, is DVKVTQSSRYLVKRTGEKVFLECVQDMDHENMFWYRQDPGLGLRLIYFSYDVKMKEKGDIPEGYSVSREKKERFSLILESASTNQTSMYLCASSLARLSNQPQHFGDGTRLSIL.